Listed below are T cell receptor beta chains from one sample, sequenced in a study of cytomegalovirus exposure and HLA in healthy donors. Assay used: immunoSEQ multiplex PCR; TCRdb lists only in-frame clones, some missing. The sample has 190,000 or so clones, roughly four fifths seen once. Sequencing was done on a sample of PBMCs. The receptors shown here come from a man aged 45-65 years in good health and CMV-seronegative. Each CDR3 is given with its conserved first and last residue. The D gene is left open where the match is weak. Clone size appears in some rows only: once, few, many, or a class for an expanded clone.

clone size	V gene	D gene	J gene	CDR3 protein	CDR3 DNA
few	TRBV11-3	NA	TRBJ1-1	CASSSPRVPEAFF	TGTGCCAGCAGCTCTCCCCGGGTCCCTGAAGCTTTCTTT
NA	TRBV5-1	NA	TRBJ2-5	CASSLSRTAGGVQYF	TGCGCCAGCAGCTTGTCACGGACAGCCGGTGGGGTGCAGTACTTC
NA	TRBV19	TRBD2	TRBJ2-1	CASSPLTRSGNYNEQFF	TGTGCCAGTAGTCCTCTTACGAGGAGCGGGAACTACAATGAGCAGTTCTTC
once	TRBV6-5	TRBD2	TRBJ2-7	CASSFGTSGGSYEQYF	TGTGCCAGCAGTTTTGGGACTAGCGGGGGCTCCTACGAGCAGTACTTC
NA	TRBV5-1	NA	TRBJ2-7	CASSGQRDKFYEQYF	TGCGCCAGCAGCGGCCAACGGGACAAGTTCTACGAGCAGTACTTC
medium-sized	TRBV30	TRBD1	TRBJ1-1	CAWRRDRGKGKNTEAFF	TGTGCCTGGAGGAGAGACAGGGGAAAAGGGAAGAACACTGAAGCTTTCTTT
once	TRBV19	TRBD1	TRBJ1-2	CASSTRQGVSYGYTF	TGTGCCAGTAGTACGAGACAGGGAGTCAGCTATGGCTACACCTTC
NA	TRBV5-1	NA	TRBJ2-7	CASSLTGRAYEQYF	TGCGCCAGCAGCTTGACAGGGAGAGCCTACGAGCAGTACTTC
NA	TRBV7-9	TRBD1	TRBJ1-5	CASSWDRGSNQPQHF	TGTGCCAGCAGCTGGGACAGGGGTAGCAATCAGCCCCAGCATTTT
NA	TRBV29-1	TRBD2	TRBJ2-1	CSSSRDYNSNEQFF	TGCAGCTCGAGCCGGGACTACAATTCGAATGAGCAGTTCTTC
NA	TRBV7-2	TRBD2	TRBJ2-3	CASSTRLAGITDTQYF	TGTGCCAGCAGCACTCGACTAGCGGGGATCACAGATACGCAGTATTTT
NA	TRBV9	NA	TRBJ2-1	CASSGAGLGILYNEQFF	TGTGCCAGCAGCGGTGCGGGTCTGGGGATCCTATACAATGAGCAGTTCTTC
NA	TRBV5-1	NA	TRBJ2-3	CASSLNHGSYGTDTQYF	TGCGCCAGCAGCTTAAACCACGGGAGTTACGGCACAGATACGCAGTATTTT